The 2 T cell receptor beta chains below were found in one sample sequenced in a study of T cell responses to AZD1222 COVID-19 vaccine. Data came from immunoSEQ multiplex PCR; TCRdb stores just in-frame clones and leaves some out. The sample has 120,000 to 150,000 clones; 92% are singletons. This specimen was peripheral blood, taken on day 0 of AZD1222 vaccination. The source is an adult in good health.

This chain connects TRBV6-6 to TRBJ1-5; D is undetermined. Trimming stripped 5 bases from V and 15 bases from J, with 14 bases between. This CDR3 has 11 residues. Germline CDR1 and CDR2: MNHNY and SVGAGI (reference sequence). CDR3 DNA: TGTGCCAGCAGTGCTAACTCCTACCCGCATTTT. Translation gives CASSANSYPHF.

The chain joins TRBV18 to TRBJ1-2; D gene ambiguous. This CDR3 contains 12 residues. Deletions cut 0 bases from V and 8 bases from J, with 7 bases between. CDR1 KGHSH and CDR2 LQKENI come from the germline V gene. The DNA of the CDR3 is TGTGCCAGCTCACCACCGGCAGGCGGCTACACCTTC. It is translated as CASSPPAGGYTF. Full variable domain (outside the CDR3, taken from reference TRBV18 and TRBJ1-2): NAGVMQNPRHLVRRRGQEARLRCSPMKGHSHVYWYRQLPEEGLKFMVYLQKENIIDESGMPKERFSAEFPKEGPSILRIQQVVRGDSAAYFCASSPPAGGYTFGSGTRLTVV.